Here is one TCR beta chain with its context. Its specificity is unknown. The sample is drawn from a study of PD-1 blockade in classical Hodgkin lymphoma. Notes on the study in general: Exclusion was applied to patients who started nivolumab under 1 year after ASCT.

This table comes from immunoSEQ multiplex PCR, and its TCRdb copy is limited to in-frame clones, with some not included. The profile covers about 4,300 clones, with roughly 67% appearing a single time and roughly a third taken by the ten largest. Every patient experienced relapse after autologous stem cell transplantation, and brentuximab vedotin exposure varied. V lost 4 bases and J 5 bases, leaving 12 bases between the germline ends. This CDR3 region has 13 residues. The germline V gene has CDR1 LGHNA and CDR2 YSLEER. The clonotype originates from a human donor with classical Hodgkin lymphoma. V usage is TRBV4-3 and J usage is TRBJ2-7; D is unresolved. Specimen: peripheral blood mononuclear cells (PBMCs), collected at baseline. DNA for the CDR3: TGCGCCAGCAGCCCACAACCGGTCCACGAGCAGTACTTC. This encodes CASSPQPVHEQYF.